These 32 T cell receptor beta chains were sequenced from one sample in a study of blood T cells in healthy people across ages. A J-beta primer mix and a sample-barcoded 5' primer were used in a second PCR of roughly 6 to 11 cycles. A single record per CDR3 protein comes from TCRdb applying MiXCR to the 5' RACE reads. The table lists 660,000 or so distinct CDR3 sequences, approximately 50% of them singletons. The material sequenced was blood. These receptors were obtained from a man aged 60-69 years in good health.

The chain recombines TRBV10-1 with TRBJ2-3; D may correspond to TRBD1 or TRBD2 (5 bases each). Trimming took off 3 bases at V and 0 bases at J, with 13 bases between the two ends. The CDR3 covers 16 residues. Germline CDR1 reads WNHNN; CDR2 reads SYGVQD (reference sequence). The CDR3 protein is CASSDQGRLSTDTQYF. DNA of the CDR3: TGCGCCAGCAGTGACCAGGGACGGCTTAGCACAGATACGCAGTATTTT.

This clonotype was counted a few times. The V and J genes are TRBV5-1 and TRBJ2-7; the D is unclear. Trimming took off 1 base at V and 3 bases at J, with 11 bases between the two ends. The CDR3 contains 14 residues. Per germline, CDR1 SGHRS and CDR2 YFSETQ. CDR3 DNA sequence: TGCGCCAGCAGCTTGAGGCAGCCCCGCTACGAGCAGTACTTC. Translation: CASSLRQPRYEQYF. Full variable domain (remainder filled in from reference TRBV5-1 and TRBJ2-7): KAGVTQTPRYLIKTRGQQVTLSCSPISGHRSVSWYQQTPGQGLQFLFEYFSETQRNKGNFPGRFSGRQFSNSRSEMNVSTLELGDSALYLCASSLRQPRYEQYFGPGTRLTVT.

This sequence joins TRBV6-1 and TRBJ1-2; TRBD1 is a possible D gene (5 bases). This CDR3 is built from 15 residues. V lost 4 bases and J lost 4, with 16 bases in between. The germline V gene has CDR1 MNHNS and CDR2 SASEGT. The CDR3 DNA reads TGTGCCAGCAGTGTGAGGGACCGACAGCTCTATGGCTACACCTTC. Translation gives CASSVRDRQLYGYTF.

This clonotype was recorded at least ten times. The rearrangement uses TRBV20-1 and TRBJ2-3, with 7 bases matching TRBD2. The germline CDR1 and CDR2 sequences are DFQATT and SNEGSKA (reference sequence). This CDR3 comprises 15 residues. Trimming took 1 base from V and 3 from J; bases not matched to a gene: 7. As DNA, the CDR3 is TGCAGTGCTAGAGTCTCCAGCGGGGCTACAGATACGCAGTATTTT. Translation gives CSARVSSGATDTQYF.

The chain has TRBV20-1 and TRBJ2-5; 7 positions match TRBD2. J gave up 6 bases and V 5 bases, and 12 bases lay outside the gene matches. The CDR3 length is 14 residues. Looked up from germline, CDR1 is DFQATT and CDR2 is SNEGSKA (reference sequence). The CDR3 DNA follows: TGCAGTGCTCCTGACCAGAGGGGAGGGAAGACCCAGTACTTC. Translation gives CSAPDQRGGKTQYF.

J is TRBJ2-5 and V is TRBV6-5; TRBD2 might be the D (7 bases). Germline V gene lookup returns CDR1 MNHEY and CDR2 SVGAGI. CDR3 length: 15 residues. V was shortened by 5 bases and J by 5 bases, with 18 bases between the two germline ends. Here the CDR3 reads CASSATGGSRETQYF. In DNA, the CDR3 is TGTGCCAGCAGTGCAACGGGGGGCTCCCGGGAGACCCAGTACTTC.

V is TRBV20-1 and J is TRBJ2-7; 11 nucleotides line up with TRBD1. The J call could be wrong; TRBJ2-5 is a better fit for the DNA end. The germline V gene encodes CDR1 DFQATT and CDR2 SNEGSKA (reference sequence). This CDR3 has 16 amino acids. CDR3 amino acids: CSAPSPRDRGGETQYF. The DNA for the CDR3 is TGCAGTGCCCCAAGTCCCCGGGACAGGGGGGGAGAGACCCAGTACTTC.

The chain couples TRBV5-6 to TRBJ1-4; 7 bases agree with TRBD1. Trimming removed 3 bases from V and 3 bases from J; junction bases left unmatched: 8. CDR1 and CDR2 (germline): SGHDT, YYEEEE. This CDR3 region has 16 residues. As DNA, the CDR3 is TGTGCCAGCAGCTATGGAGCCGGGACAGCTAATGAAAAACTGTTTTTT. Protein product: CASSYGAGTANEKLFF. The full variable domain, completed using reference TRBV5-6 and TRBJ1-4, is DAGVTQSPTHLIKTRGQQVTLRCSPKSGHDTVSWYQQALGQGPQFIFQYYEEEERQRGNFPDRFSGHQFPNYSSELNVNALLLGDSALYLCASSYGAGTANEKLFFGSGTQLSVL.

On this clonotype itself: The junction departs from the called germline gene at one end, perhaps through a read error. The chain uses TRBV12-3 or TRBV12-4 and TRBJ2-7, with 7 bases lining up with TRBD1. The J call may be wrong; the DNA end is better matched by TRBJ2-4. This CDR3 spans 16 amino acids. CDR3 sequence reads: CASSVAGVLTGNIQYF. CDR3 coding DNA: TGTGCCAGCAGTGTAGCCGGGGTTCTGACAGGGAACATTCAGTACTTC.

The CDR3 reads CASRRPALSTDTQYF. The CDR3 DNA follows: TGTGCCAGCAGGCGACCGGCACTTAGCACAGATACGCAGTATTTT. This chain uses TRBV7-2 with TRBJ2-3; D gene ambiguous. The CDR3 length is 15 residues. Between the trimmed V and J ends, which lost 6 bases and 0 bases, there was a span of 13 bases. CDR1 SGHTA and CDR2 FQGNSA come from the germline V gene.

This clonotype appeared once. The chain links TRBV12-3 or TRBV12-4 to TRBJ1-2; no definite D call. The CDR3 covers 13 residues. V lost 6 bases, J lost 5 bases, and 13 bases lay in between. CDR3 in DNA: TGTGCCAGCAGGAGAACAGCGGAATATGGCTACACCTTC. Translating it yields CASRRTAEYGYTF.

This clonotype was found a few times. The chain is built from TRBV7-8 and TRBJ2-7; 8 bases agree with TRBD1. Losses at the gene ends were 0 bases for V and 1 base for J; bases not matched to a gene: 14. CDR1 is SGHVS, CDR2 FQNEAQ, per germline. The CDR3 extends over 19 amino acids. Here the CDR3 DNA reads TGTGCCAGCAGCTTAGCAGCCTTTTCCGGGACAGGAGCATCCTACGAGCAGTACTTC. It specifies CASSLAAFSGTGASYEQYF.

This clonotype was seen more than once but under ten times. This chain joins TRBV29-1 and TRBJ2-7, with D unclear. Germline V CDR1 and CDR2: SQVTM, ANQGSEA. The CDR3 extends over 15 amino acids. The CDR3 nucleotides read TGCACCGATAAGTCCGGGCCCACCCCCTCCTACGAGCAGTACTTC. It specifies CTDKSGPTPSYEQYF.

The gene calls are TRBV18 and TRBJ2-3; no clear D gene. The CDR3 runs to 15 residues. Germline V lookup: CDR1 KGHSH, CDR2 LQKENI. The ends were cut back, 0 bases at V and 0 bases at J, with 7 bases in the middle. For the CDR3, the DNA is TGTGCCAGCTCACCACCGGCTACTAGCACAGATACGCAGTATTTT. This codes for CASSPPATSTDTQYF.

This rearrangement joins TRBV7-9 to TRBJ2-1, with TRBD2 identical over 11 bases. The CDR3 contains 17 residues. CDR1 is SEHNR, CDR2 FQNEAQ, per germline (reference sequence). V gave up 4 bases and J gave up 4 bases; unmatched junction bases: 9. CDR3 sequence: CASSSGASGGTYNEQFF. CDR3 nucleotides: TGTGCCAGCAGCTCGGGGGCTAGCGGGGGGACATACAATGAGCAGTTCTTC.

V and J are TRBV7-9 and TRBJ1-2, with D tentatively TRBD1 (6 bases). CDR3 length: 14 residues. In germline, CDR1 is SEHNR, CDR2 FQNEAQ (reference sequence). Trimming pared 6 bases from V and 3 bases from J, leaving 14 bases between. This CDR3 is CASREGGLDYGYTF. CDR3 bases: TGTGCCAGCAGGGAAGGGGGACTCGACTATGGCTACACCTTC.

This clonotype was counted a few times. This chain joins TRBV12-3 or TRBV12-4 and TRBJ2-5, with D hard to call. The DNA end favors TRBJ2-7, so the J call may be wrong. The CDR3 has 11 amino acids. The CDR3: CASSFGIEQYF. The CDR3 DNA reads TGTGCCAGCAGTTTTGGGATCGAGCAGTACTTC.

This chain connects TRBV5-1 to TRBJ2-1, with TRBD2 matching over 9 bases. CDR3 size: 15 residues. Per the germline V gene, CDR1 is SGHRS and CDR2 is YFSETQ. V dropped 0 bases and J dropped 7; count of bases not matched to a gene: 5. The CDR3 here is CASSLALAGSNEQFF. CDR3 in DNA: TGCGCCAGCAGCTTGGCCCTAGCGGGGAGTAATGAGCAGTTCTTC.

This chain joins TRBV18 and TRBJ2-1; TRBD2 matches at 8 bases. The CDR3 spans 13 residues. The germline gives CDR1 KGHSH, CDR2 LQKENI. Trimming cost V 3 bases and J 9 bases; bases outside gene matches: 4. The CDR3 loop reads CASSPQAGGEQFF. As DNA, the CDR3 is TGTGCCAGCTCACCTCAGGCGGGGGGTGAGCAGTTCTTC.

Only a few counts were recorded for this clonotype. V is TRBV3-1 and J is TRBJ2-5, with TRBD2 matching 7 bases. V shed 0 bases and J 2 bases; nucleotides not matched to a gene: 9. Germline loops: CDR1 LGHDT, CDR2 YNNKEL (reference sequence). The CDR3 loop spans 17 amino acids. The CDR3 nucleotides read TGTGCCAGCAGCCAAGATTTTCGGGGCGGGGGACAAGAGACCCAGTACTTC. This sequence encodes CASSQDFRGGGQETQYF.

The chain uses TRBV10-3 and TRBJ2-6; a weak D match, TRBD2 (6 bases). CDR1 is ENHRY and CDR2 is SYGVKD in the germline V gene. Trimming took off 4 bases at V and 5 bases at J, with 15 bases between the two ends. The CDR3 covers 16 residues. The CDR3 coding sequence is TGTGCCATCAGTGCAGACGGGGGTCTCTGGGCCAACGTCCTGACTTTC. Translating gives CAISADGGLWANVLTF.

The V call is TRBV12-3 or TRBV12-4, the J call TRBJ1-2; the match to TRBD1 covers 8 bases. V was pared by 10 bases and J by 0 bases, with 4 bases of the junction left unmatched. The CDR3 sequence is 13 residues long. This chain's CDR3 is CATDRAANYGYTF. In DNA, the CDR3 is TGTGCCACGGACAGGGCCGCTAACTATGGCTACACCTTC.

This clonotype was seen a few times. V usage is TRBV20-1 and J usage is TRBJ2-7, with 7 bases matching TRBD2. CDR1 is DFQATT and CDR2 is SNEGSKA in the germline V gene (reference sequence). Trimming cost V 8 bases and J 3 bases; bases outside gene matches: 16. This CDR3 spans 15 amino acids. CDR3 amino acids: CSIGVGGGSFYEQYF. DNA of the CDR3: TGCAGTATAGGGGTTGGGGGGGGTAGTTTCTACGAGCAGTACTTC.

The rearrangement links TRBV2 to TRBJ1-6; 11 bases align to TRBD1. This CDR3 contains 16 residues. CDR1 and CDR2 from the germline V gene are SNHLY and FYNNEI. Losses at the gene ends were 6 bases for V and 1 base for J; bases not matched to a gene: 2. CDR3 DNA: TGTGCCAGCAGAGGACAGGGGGCTTCCTATAATTCACCCCTCCACTTT. This codes for CASRGQGASYNSPLHF. The whole variable domain, remainder taken from reference TRBV2 and TRBJ1-6, is EPEVTQTPSHQVTQMGQEVILRCVPISNHLYFYWYRQILGQKVEFLVSFYNNEISEKSEIFDDQFSVERPDGSNFTLKIRSTKLEDSAMYFCASRGQGASYNSPLHFGNGTRLTVT.

V and J are TRBV6-5 and TRBJ2-3; TRBD2 matches 7 bases. The CDR3 is made up of 15 amino acids. Germline CDR1 and CDR2: MNHEY and SVGAGI. V shed 2 bases, J shed 2 bases, and the junction held 4 bases outside the gene matches. In DNA form, the CDR3 reads TGTGCCAGCAGTTACGGCGGGGGAACCACAGATACGCAGTATTTT. As protein: CASSYGGGTTDTQYF.

This chain links TRBV10-2 with TRBJ2-7, with 9 bases that match TRBD2. This CDR3 has 14 residues. Germline V CDR1 and CDR2: WSHSY, SAAADI. Unmatched junction bases numbered 5, after V lost 2 bases and J lost 6 bases. The CDR3: CASSERSGGLEQYF. The CDR3 DNA reads as TGCGCCAGCAGTGAGCGCAGCGGGGGGCTCGAGCAGTACTTC.

This clonotype occurred a few times. The V and J genes are TRBV9 and TRBJ2-5, with D tentatively TRBD1 (6 bases). Trimming took 3 bases from V and 10 from J, leaving 19 bases between them. Germline loops: CDR1 SGDLS, CDR2 YYNGEE. The CDR3 runs to 14 residues. CDR3 sequence reads: CASSGNIGQPYQYF. The CDR3 DNA reads TGTGCCAGCAGCGGAAATATAGGACAGCCGTACCAGTACTTC.

V and J are TRBV9 and TRBJ2-3; maybe TRBD2 (6 bases). The CDR3 has 15 residues. Trimming cost V 4 bases and J 6 bases, with 18 bases left between them. Germline-derived CDR1 and CDR2 are SGDLS and YYNGEE. CDR3 in amino acids: CASSNSGGRSDTQYF. The CDR3 DNA is TGTGCCAGCAGCAATAGCGGCGGGCGTTCGGATACGCAGTATTTT. The variable domain in full, completed from reference TRBV9 and TRBJ2-3, reads DSGVTQTPKHLITATGQRVTLRCSPRSGDLSVYWYQQSLDQGLQFLIQYYNGEERAKGNILERFSAQQFPDLHSELNLSSLELGDSALYFCASSNSGGRSDTQYFGPGTRLTVL.

In the case of this clonotype: The junction departs from germline at one end; a sequencing error may be responsible. DNA of the CDR3: TGCAGCGTGAGGCCCATGGGCGCCCGCTCCTACAATGAGCGGTTCTTC. It yields the protein CSVRPMGARSYNERFF. The rearrangement joins TRBV29-1 to TRBJ2-1; D is ambiguous. Germline values: CDR1 SQVTM, CDR2 ANQGSEA. This CDR3 spans 16 amino acids.

There are a few counts of this clonotype. The J gene is TRBJ2-1, the V gene TRBV28; 11 bases line up with TRBD2. The junction had 11 bases not matched to a gene; V was cut back by 5 bases and J by 5 bases. This CDR3 is built from 17 residues. Germline CDR1 reads MDHEN; CDR2 reads SYDVKM. Here the CDR3 reads CASSKERLAGLNNEQFF. The CDR3 DNA follows: TGTGCCAGCAGTAAGGAGAGACTAGCGGGGCTGAACAATGAGCAGTTCTTC.

This clonotype was counted many times. The genes are TRBV20-1 and TRBJ1-2; D unresolved. From germline, CDR1 is DFQATT and CDR2 SNEGSKA (reference sequence). CDR3 length equals 12 residues. V was trimmed by 6 bases and J by 4 bases, leaving 12 bases between them. The CDR3 here is CSATPEGYGYTF. The CDR3 DNA follows: TGCAGTGCGACCCCCGAGGGCTATGGCTACACCTTC.

The V call is TRBV3-1, the J call TRBJ2-5; possibly TRBD1 for D (6 bases). Looked up from germline, CDR1 is LGHDT and CDR2 is YNNKEL (reference sequence). This CDR3 is built from 13 residues. Trimming cost V 3 bases and J 3 bases, with 8 bases left between them. The CDR3 sequence: CASSQPGEETQYF. The CDR3 DNA sequence: TGTGCCAGCAGCCAGCCAGGGGAAGAGACCCAGTACTTC.